This T cell receptor (beta chain) was profiled in a study of control samples from healthy donors and cancer patients. TCRdb keeps only in-frame clones here, not all; method: immunoSEQ multiplex PCR. The sample gives roughly 120,000 clones, roughly nine tenths of which show up once; around 1.1% is in the top ten. This CDR3 spans 16 amino acids. CDR1 is SEHNR and CDR2 is FQNEAQ in the germline V gene (reference sequence). Unmatched junction bases numbered 13, after V lost 8 bases and J lost 3 bases. This clonotype was sampled from a woman in her forties or fifties with colorectal cancer. The sample was PBMCs. The chain combines TRBV7-9 with TRBJ2-7, with 10 bases aligning to TRBD2. CDR3 DNA sequence: TGTGCCAGCCAAACCCAGCGGGAGGGCAATTACTACGAGCAGTACTTC. This encodes CASQTQREGNYYEQYF.